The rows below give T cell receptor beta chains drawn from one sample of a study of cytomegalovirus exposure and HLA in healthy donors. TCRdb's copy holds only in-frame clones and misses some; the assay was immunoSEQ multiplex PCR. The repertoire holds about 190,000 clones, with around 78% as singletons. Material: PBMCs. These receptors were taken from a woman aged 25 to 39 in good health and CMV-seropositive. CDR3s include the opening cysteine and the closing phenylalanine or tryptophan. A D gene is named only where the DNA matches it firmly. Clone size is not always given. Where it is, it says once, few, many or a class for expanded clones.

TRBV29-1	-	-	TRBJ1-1	TGCAGCGTTGCTAACGCTGAAGCTTTCTTT	CSVANAEAFF
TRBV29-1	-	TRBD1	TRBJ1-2	TGCAGCGTTGAAGACTCTAGGACAGGGAGAGGCGGCTACACCTTC	CSVEDSRTGRGGYTF
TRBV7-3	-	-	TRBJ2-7	TGTGCCAGCAGCTTAAGTCTAGCGATACCCTACGAGCAGTACTTC	CASSLSLAIPYEQYF
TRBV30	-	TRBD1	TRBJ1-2	TGTGCCTGGAGTGTAGGGACGACAGGGGCCGGCTACACCTTC	CAWSVGTTGAGYTF
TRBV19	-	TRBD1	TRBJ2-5	TGTGCCAGTAGTCTGGGGACAGTCCAAGAGACCCAGTACTTC	CASSLGTVQETQYF
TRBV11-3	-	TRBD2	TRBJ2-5	TGTGCCAGCAGCACAGCGGGAGGCGCGGGGGAGACCCAGTACTTC	CASSTAGGAGETQYF
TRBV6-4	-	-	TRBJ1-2	TGTGCCAGCAGCGAAACCCTACTGGGCGGCTACACCTTC	CASSETLLGGYTF
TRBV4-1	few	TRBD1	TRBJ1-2	TGCGCCAGCAGTAACGCGGCCGGGACAGGGGACTATGGCTACACCTTC	CASSNAAGTGDYGYTF
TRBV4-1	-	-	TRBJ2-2	TGCGCCAGCAGCCAAGGTTTGGGGCCCGGGGAGCTGTTTTTT	CASSQGLGPGELFF
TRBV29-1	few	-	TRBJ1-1	TGCAGCGTCGTACAAGAGGGCACTGAAGCTTTCTTT	CSVVQEGTEAFF
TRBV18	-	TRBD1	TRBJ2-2	TGTGCCAGCTCACCAACCGACAGGGGGCACACCGGGGAGCTGTTTTTT	CASSPTDRGHTGELFF
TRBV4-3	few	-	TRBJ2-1	TGCGCCAGCAGCCAGGATATGGAACTAGCCCAGAGTGAGCAGTTCTTC	CASSQDMELAQSEQFF
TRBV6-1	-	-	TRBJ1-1	TGTGCCAGCAGACCCTTGGACAGCTCGAAAACTGAAGCTTTCTTT	CASRPLDSSKTEAFF
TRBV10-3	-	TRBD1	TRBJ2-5	TGTGCCATCAGTCGGGACAGGGGAGGCCGAGAGACCCAGTACTTC	CAISRDRGGRETQYF
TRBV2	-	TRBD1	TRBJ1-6	TGTGCCAGCAGTGTGACAGGGAGTTGGAGTTCACCCCTCCACTTT	CASSVTGSWSSPLHF
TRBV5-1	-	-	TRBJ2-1	TGCGCCAGCAGCTTGAGCTGGGGGCGAGGATACAATGAGCAGTTCTTC	CASSLSWGRGYNEQFF
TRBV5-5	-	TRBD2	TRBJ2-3	TGTGCCAGCAGCTTGGTCCTAGCGGGGAGTAGGGATACGCAGTATTTT	CASSLVLAGSRDTQYF
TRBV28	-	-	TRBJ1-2	TGTGCCCTATCTACGACAGAAAACTATGGCTACACCTTC	CALSTTENYGYTF
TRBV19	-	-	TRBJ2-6	TGTGCCAGTAGTATAGGAGGCCGGGAACCTTGGGCCAACGTCCTGACTTTC	CASSIGGREPWANVLTF
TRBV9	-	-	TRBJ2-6	TGTGCCAGCAGCGATCTGGGCGCCGGGGCCAACGTCCTGACTTTC	CASSDLGAGANVLTF
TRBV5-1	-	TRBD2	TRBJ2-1	TGCGCCAGCAGCTCTGGACTAGCGGGAGGGCCACAGAATGAGCAGTTCTTC	CASSSGLAGGPQNEQFF
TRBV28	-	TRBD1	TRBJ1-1	TGTGCCAGCAGTTTTAACAGGGGGTACACTGAAGCTTTCTTT	CASSFNRGYTEAFF
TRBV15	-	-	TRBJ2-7	TGTGCCACCAGCAGAGATCGTTGGCTAGCCTACGAGCAGTACTTC	CATSRDRWLAYEQYF
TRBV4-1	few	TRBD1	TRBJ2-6	TGCGCCAGCAGCCCTACAGGGGGCGCTGGGGCCAACGTCCTGACTTTC	CASSPTGGAGANVLTF
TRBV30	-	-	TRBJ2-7	TGTGCCTTCCCCAAGTGGGGAGGGCAGTACTTC	CAFPKWGGQYF
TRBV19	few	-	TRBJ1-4	TGTGCCAGTAGTATCCCCTCAGGGAAAGCTGAAAAACTGTTTTTT	CASSIPSGKAEKLFF
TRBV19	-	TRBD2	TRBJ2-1	TGTGCCAGTAGTCCCCAGAGGGAGCTAGCGGGAGGGATCAATGAGCAGTTCTTC	CASSPQRELAGGINEQFF
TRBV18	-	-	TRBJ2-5	TGTGCCAGCTCAGTTGACAGACAAGAGACCCAGTACTTC	CASSVDRQETQYF
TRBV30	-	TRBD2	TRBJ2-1	TGTGCCTGGGGTCCCGGGACTAGCGGGAGGGCGGCGCAGTTCTTC	CAWGPGTSGRAAQFF
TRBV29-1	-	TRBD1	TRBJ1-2	TGCAGCGCTGGACGGACAGGGTATGGCTACACCTTC	CSAGRTGYGYTF